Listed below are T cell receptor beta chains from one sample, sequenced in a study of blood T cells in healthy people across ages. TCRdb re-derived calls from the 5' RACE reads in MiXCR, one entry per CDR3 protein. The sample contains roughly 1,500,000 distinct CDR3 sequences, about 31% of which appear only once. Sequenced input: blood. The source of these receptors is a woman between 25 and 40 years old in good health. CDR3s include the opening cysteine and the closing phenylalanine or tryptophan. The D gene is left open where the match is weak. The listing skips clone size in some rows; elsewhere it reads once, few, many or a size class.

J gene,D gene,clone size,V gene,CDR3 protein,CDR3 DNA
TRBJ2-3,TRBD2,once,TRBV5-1,CASSLALAGPFGDTQYF,TGCGCCAGCAGCTTGGCGCTAGCGGGACCCTTCGGAGATACGCAGTATTTT
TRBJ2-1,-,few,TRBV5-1,CASSLVRDRYNEQFF,TGCGCCAGCAGCTTGGTTCGGGACCGCTACAATGAGCAGTTCTTC
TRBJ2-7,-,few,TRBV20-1,CSASRQAGLEQYF,TGCAGTGCTTCCAGACAGGCGGGCCTGGAGCAGTACTTC
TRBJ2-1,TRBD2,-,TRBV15,CATSRGGREIDEQFF,TGTGCCACCAGCAGAGGAGGGCGGGAGATAGATGAGCAGTTCTTC
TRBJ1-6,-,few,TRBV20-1,CSARVLGVGSPLHF,TGCAGTGCTAGAGTCTTAGGGGTTGGGTCACCCCTCCACTTT
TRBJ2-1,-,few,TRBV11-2,CASSSSSAISYNEQFF,TGTGCCAGCAGCTCCTCTAGCGCCATCTCCTACAATGAGCAGTTCTTC
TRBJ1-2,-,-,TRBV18,CASSPVDPTSDGYTF,TGTGCCAGCTCACCGGTTGACCCTACTTCGGATGGCTACACCTTC
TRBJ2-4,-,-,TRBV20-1,CSARDRGAGQYF,TGCAGTGCTAGAGATCGGGGAGCCGGGCAGTACTTC
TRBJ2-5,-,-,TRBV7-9,CASSLERGGPRHQYF,TGTGCCAGCAGCTTAGAACGGGGCGGACCTCGTCACCAGTACTTC
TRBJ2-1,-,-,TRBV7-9,CASSLSELGEQFF,TGTGCCAGCAGCCTTAGTGAGTTGGGTGAGCAGTTCTTC